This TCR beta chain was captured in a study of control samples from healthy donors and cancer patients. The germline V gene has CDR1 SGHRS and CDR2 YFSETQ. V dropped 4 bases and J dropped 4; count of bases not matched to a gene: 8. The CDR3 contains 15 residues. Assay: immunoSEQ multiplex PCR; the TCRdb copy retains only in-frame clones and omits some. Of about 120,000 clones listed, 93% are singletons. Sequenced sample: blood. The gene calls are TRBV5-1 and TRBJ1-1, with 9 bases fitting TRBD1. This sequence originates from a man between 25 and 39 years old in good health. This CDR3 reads CASSVERTGVTEAFF. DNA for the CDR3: TGCGCCAGCAGCGTGGAGCGGACAGGGGTCACTGAAGCTTTCTTT.